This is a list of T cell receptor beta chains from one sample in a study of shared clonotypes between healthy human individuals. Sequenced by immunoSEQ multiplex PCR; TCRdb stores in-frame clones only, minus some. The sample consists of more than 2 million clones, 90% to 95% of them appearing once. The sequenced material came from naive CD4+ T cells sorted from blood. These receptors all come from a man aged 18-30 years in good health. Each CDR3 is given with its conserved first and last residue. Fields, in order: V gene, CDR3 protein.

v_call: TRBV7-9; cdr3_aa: CASSPPGPYGYTF
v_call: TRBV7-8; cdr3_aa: CASSRKMGSAYQETQYF
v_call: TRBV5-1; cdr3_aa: CASSLVSPSSLVRGKETQYF
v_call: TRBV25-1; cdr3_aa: CASSERRDTEAFF
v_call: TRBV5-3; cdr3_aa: CARSLVHEQFF
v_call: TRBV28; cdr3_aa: CASSLLSGGGPNYGYTF
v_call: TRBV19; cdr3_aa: CASSSQGFYEQYF
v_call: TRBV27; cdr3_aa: CASSSRTGSYEQYF
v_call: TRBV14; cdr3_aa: CASSQGRPSLSGELFF
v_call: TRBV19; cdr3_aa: CASSILPPSGRNEQFF
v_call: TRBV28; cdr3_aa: CASRVAASGKPNEQFF
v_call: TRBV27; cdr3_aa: CASRDGSLETQYF
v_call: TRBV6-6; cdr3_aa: CASSYVGTNYEQYF